Reported below is one T cell receptor beta chain. Its antigen is as yet unknown. A much larger clone lies a single base off, so this may be a read error. The CDR3 runs 14 residues. V was cut by 3 bases and J by 6 bases, with 14 bases left in between. The germline V gene encodes CDR1 LNHDA and CDR2 SQIVND (reference sequence). From RNA, the CDR3 regions of TCR beta chains were amplified and sequenced. HTBI primers served in a first-round RT-PCR, which a second-round multiplex PCR followed. TCRdb re-called the multiplex PCR reads with MiXCR, one entry per CDR3 protein. In the table there are around 520,000 distinct CDR3 sequences, just under 40% of which are singletons. The sample is drawn from a study of Graves' ophthalmopathy and Graves' hyperthyroidism. Study-level findings and limits: Thyroid clonotypes that were expanded above 0.001 frequency mostly also appeared in blood.

Lactation, pregnancy, uncontrolled infections and other autoimmune diseases were all grounds for excluding patients. The evidence that diagnosis relied on was clinical symptoms, serum thyroxine, TRAb, thyroid ultrasound and orbital computed tomography. This chain links TRBV19 with TRBJ1-1; a possible D gene is TRBD1 (6 bases). This clonotype originated in an adult man with Graves' hyperthyroidism. Source material: peripheral blood or thyroid tissue (not recorded which). As DNA, the CDR3 is TGTGCCAGTAGTATGGGTAACAGGGACGCTGAAGCTTTCTTT. Its translation: CASSMGNRDAEAFF.